The 16 T cell receptor beta chains given below trace back to one sample, sequenced in a study of identical twins. Via MiXCR, TCRdb re-called the 5' RACE reads, giving one row per CDR3 protein. The profile covers 1.5 million to 2 million distinct CDR3 sequences, with around 29% appearing a single time and over 0.25% taken by the ten largest. Sequenced material: cord blood. The receptors originated from a newborn girl in good health.

This chain links TRBV6-2 or TRBV6-3 with TRBJ2-7, with 9 bases that match TRBD1. The CDR3 spans 14 residues. CDR1 is MNHEY, CDR2 SVGEGT, per germline. Trimming removed 6 bases from V and 3 bases from J; junction bases left unmatched: 6. CDR3 in amino acids: CASRRGQGNYEQYF. The CDR3 DNA reads as TGTGCCAGCAGACGAGGACAGGGGAACTACGAGCAGTACTTC.

Regarding this clonotype: One end of the junction is discordant with germline, which a read error may explain. The chain joins TRBV12-3 or TRBV12-4 to TRBJ2-2; no reliable D call. The CDR3 sequence is 15 residues long. CDR3 sequence (DNA): TGTGCCGGCAGTTTAGGTACAAGGAACACCGGGGAGCTGTTTTTT. The encoded protein is CAGSLGTRNTGELFF.

Of note for this clonotype: The junction departs from the called germline gene at one end, perhaps through a read error. The chain has TRBV7-9 and TRBJ2-5; D unclear. CDR1 SEHNR and CDR2 FQNEAQ come from the germline V gene (reference sequence). The CDR3 is made up of 14 amino acids. This chain's CDR3 is CVSSPAQNGETQYF. In DNA, the CDR3 is TGTGTCAGCAGCCCTGCCCAGAATGGAGAGACCCAGTACTTC. The full variable domain, its missing parts supplied by reference TRBV7-9 and TRBJ2-5, is DTGVSQNPRHKITKRGQNVTFRCDPISEHNRLYWYRQTLGQGPEFLTYFQNEAQLEKSRLLSDRFSAERPKGSFSTLEIQRTEQGDSAMYLCVSSPAQNGETQYFGPGTRLLVL.

This clonotype was counted only a few times. A read error may account for a junction end that differs from germline. The chain has TRBV4-2 and TRBJ2-3, with no clear D. CDR3 size: 13 residues. Germline V gene data show CDR1 as LGHNA and CDR2 as YNFKEQ. The DNA of the CDR3 is TGTGCCAGCAGCCAAGTTGGCACACATACGCAGTATTTT. Its translation: CASSQVGTHTQYF.

Only a few counts were recorded for this clonotype. The chain links TRBV7-2 to TRBJ2-7, with D hard to call. The V gene's germline CDR1 is SGHTA and CDR2 FQGNSA. This CDR3 is 14 amino acids long. Trimming removed 1 base from V and 2 bases from J, with 9 bases in between. The CDR3 protein is CASSLVAVAYEQYF. CDR3 in DNA: TGTGCCAGCAGCTTAGTCGCGGTGGCCTACGAGCAGTACTTC. Combining the CDR3 with reference TRBV7-2 and TRBJ2-7 gives the whole variable domain GAGVSQSPSNKVTEKGKDVELRCDPISGHTALYWYRQSLGQGLEFLIYFQGNSAPDKSGLPSDRFSAERTGGSVSTLTIQRTQQEDSAVYLCASSLVAVAYEQYFGPGTRLTVT.

This clonotype occurred a few times. Here the CDR3 reads CSATGLIEQYF. As DNA, the CDR3 is TGCAGTGCGACGGGACTAATTGAGCAGTACTTC. The rearrangement links TRBV20-1 to TRBJ2-7; TRBD2 agrees at 7 bases. There are 11 residues in the CDR3. Trimming removed 6 bases from V and 7 bases from J; junction bases left unmatched: 6. The germline V gene has CDR1 DFQATT and CDR2 SNEGSKA (reference sequence).

Concerning this clonotype: A much larger clone differs from this one at a single base, so this may be a read error. This chain joins TRBV12-3 or TRBV12-4 and TRBJ2-7, with TRBD1 matching over 10 bases. CDR3 length: 14 amino acids. Here the CDR3 DNA reads TGTACCAGCAGTTTTGGACAGGGGGACTACGAGCAGTACTTC. This translates into CTSSFGQGDYEQYF.

The J gene is TRBJ2-4, the V gene TRBV9; the match to TRBD1 covers 8 bases. The J call may be incorrect, as the DNA end agrees better with TRBJ2-5. Germline CDR1 reads SGDLS; CDR2 reads YYNGEE. The CDR3 is made up of 14 amino acids. CDR3 nucleotide sequence: TGTGCCAGCAGCGTGCAGGGGGCATCGGAGACCCAGTACTTC. Its protein product is CASSVQGASETQYF.

This clonotype occurred a few times. The chain joins TRBV5-1 to TRBJ2-1; TRBD1 is a possible D gene (6 bases). The germline gives CDR1 SGHRS, CDR2 YFSETQ. This CDR3 comprises 20 residues. V was pared by 0 bases and J by 2 bases, with 24 bases between. This chain's CDR3 is CASSLVIMRQVPFPYNEQFF. The DNA for the CDR3 is TGCGCCAGCAGCTTGGTTATTATGAGACAGGTCCCATTCCCCTACAATGAGCAGTTCTTC. The variable domain in full, with the rest retrieved from reference TRBV5-1 and TRBJ2-1, is KAGVTQTPRYLIKTRGQQVTLSCSPISGHRSVSWYQQTPGQGLQFLFEYFSETQRNKGNFPGRFSGRQFSNSRSEMNVSTLELGDSALYLCASSLVIMRQVPFPYNEQFFGPGTRLTVL.

V and J are TRBV4-2 and TRBJ2-1; D might be TRBD1 or TRBD2, each matching 5 bases. Gene TRBJ2-7 matches the end of the DNA better, so the J call may be wrong. CDR1 is LGHNA, CDR2 YNFKEQ, per germline. The CDR3 consists of 16 residues. For the CDR3, the DNA is TGTGCCAGCAGCCAAGATGGGACCATGGTCTACAATGAGCAGTACTTC. It yields the protein CASSQDGTMVYNEQYF.

This clonotype came up a few times. This sequence joins TRBV7-2 and TRBJ2-3, with 13 bases matching TRBD2. Germline values: CDR1 SGHTA, CDR2 FQGNSA. The CDR3 contains 16 residues. V shed 4 bases, J shed 4 bases, and the junction held 5 bases outside the gene matches. CDR3 in DNA: TGTGCCAGCAGCTACCGACTAGCGGGGGGATCAGATACGCAGTATTTT. Amino acid sequence: CASSYRLAGGSDTQYF.

The chain couples TRBV20-1 to TRBJ1-6; 10 bases agree with TRBD1. CDR1 and CDR2 (germline): DFQATT, SNEGSKA (reference sequence). Losses at the gene ends were 3 bases for V and 10 bases for J; bases not matched to a gene: 9. The CDR3 is made up of 15 amino acids. CDR3 sequence: CSARVGTGAGSPLHF. CDR3 coding DNA: TGCAGTGCTAGGGTTGGGACAGGGGCTGGGTCACCCCTCCACTTT.

This chain links TRBV9 with TRBJ2-1; 13 nucleotides agree with TRBD2. V dropped 0 bases and J dropped 10; count of bases not matched to a gene: 7. Germline CDR1 is SGDLS and CDR2 is YYNGEE. CDR3 size: 16 residues. The CDR3 DNA reads as TGTGCCAGCAGCGTAGCCCGGACTAGCGGGGGTTGGGAGCAGTTCTTC. The encoded protein is CASSVARTSGGWEQFF.

The J gene is TRBJ1-5, the V gene TRBV20-1, with 7 positions matching TRBD1. Germline CDR1 and CDR2: DFQATT and SNEGSKA (reference sequence). V was pared by 3 bases and J by 5 bases, with 1 base of the junction left unmatched. The CDR3 is 12 residues long. The CDR3 DNA reads as TGCAGTGCTAGCCAGGGGGATCAGCCCCAGCATTTT. Translation: CSASQGDQPQHF.

For this clonotype: A junction boundary mismatches the germline segment, possibly from a read error. The genes are TRBV27 and TRBJ2-7; 9 bases fit TRBD2. From germline, CDR1 is MNHEY and CDR2 SMNVEV (reference sequence). There are 14 residues in the CDR3. Here the CDR3 DNA reads TGTGCCAGCGCCCCGACTAGCGGCTCCTACGAGCAGTCCTTC. Translation: CASAPTSGSYEQSF.

This clonotype was counted between two and nine times. This rearrangement joins TRBV4-1 to TRBJ2-7; 9 nucleotides align to TRBD2. Germline-derived CDR1 and CDR2 are MGHRA and YSYEKL. This CDR3 contains 16 residues. V gave up 0 bases and J gave up 1 base; unmatched junction bases: 4. For the CDR3, the DNA is TGCGCCAGCAGCCAAGAACCAGCGGGAGGATCCTACGAGCAGTACTTC. Encoded protein: CASSQEPAGGSYEQYF.